These T cell receptor beta chains were read from a single sample in a study of blood T cell repertoires in COVID-19. Data came from immunoSEQ multiplex PCR; TCRdb stores just in-frame clones and leaves some out. This table holds about 320,000 clones, roughly 85% found once. The sequenced sample was PBMCs or T cells enriched from blood (not recorded which). These receptors were taken from a woman aged 25-40 years who had been exposed to COVID-19. Each CDR3 is given with its conserved first and last residue. The D gene is left open where the match is weak. Clone size is not always given. Where it is, it says once, few, many or a class for expanded clones.

TRBJ2-5	TRBV15	NA	TRBD1	TGTGCCACCAGCAGAGATACGACAGGGACGGGGACCCAGTACTTC	CATSRDTTGTGTQYF
TRBJ2-7	TRBV5-4	NA	TRBD1	TGTGCCAGCAGCTTGAGTAGGGACAGTACCTACGAGCAGTACTTC	CASSLSRDSTYEQYF
TRBJ1-2	TRBV30	NA	NA	TGTGCCTGGACGAGGGCTTCACGTGGCTACACCTTC	CAWTRASRGYTF
TRBJ1-5	TRBV6-5	many	TRBD1	TGTGCCGGGACCAACAGGGGAAAGCAGCCCCAGCATTTT	CAGTNRGKQPQHF
TRBJ2-3	TRBV7-2	NA	NA	TGTGCCAGCAGTAAGCCAGGGGGAGGTACGCAGTATTTT	CASSKPGGGTQYF
TRBJ1-5	TRBV27	NA	TRBD1	TGTGCCAGCAGTTTGACAGGGTATAGCAATCAGCCCCAGCATTTT	CASSLTGYSNQPQHF
TRBJ1-6	TRBV3-1/TRBV3-2	NA	TRBD1	TGTGCCAGCAGCCAAATGGGACAGCAGGACTCACCCCTCCACTTT	CASSQMGQQDSPLHF
TRBJ2-5	TRBV9	NA	NA	TGTGCCAGCAGCGTAGCTGAAGGGGGACGGGGAGAGACCCAGTACTTC	CASSVAEGGRGETQYF
TRBJ1-4	TRBV30	few	NA	TGTGCCTGGAGTGTACAGATTAATGAAAAACTGTTTTTT	CAWSVQINEKLFF
TRBJ1-1	TRBV7-9	NA	NA	TGTGCCAGCAGCTTTAGTAACACTGAAGCTTTCTTT	CASSFSNTEAFF